One and the same sample provided the 22 T cell receptor beta chains below, sequenced in a study of Graves' ophthalmopathy and Graves' hyperthyroidism. TCR beta CDR3 amplification used RNA transcripts. Second-round multiplex PCR came after a first-round RT-PCR that employed HTBI primers. TCRdb called the multiplex PCR reads again in MiXCR, with one record for every CDR3 protein. Found here are about 1.2 million distinct CDR3 sequences, less than 45% of them singletons; the top ten hold around 10%. Sequencing used peripheral blood or thyroid tissue (not recorded which). The receptor set was obtained from an adult man with Graves' hyperthyroidism.

This sequence joins TRBV6-2 or TRBV6-3 and TRBJ2-7, with D possibly TRBD2 on 6 matching bases. Trimming removed 2 bases at V and 3 bases at J, with 11 bases between. Germline V gene data show CDR1 as MNHEY and CDR2 as SVGEGT. The length of the CDR3 is 14 residues. In DNA, the CDR3 is TGTGCCAGCAGTTACGAAGCGGGCGTCTACGAGCAGTACTTC. Amino acids: CASSYEAGVYEQYF.

The chain is built from TRBV11-2 and TRBJ2-7; a possible D gene is TRBD2 (6 bases). Trimming took 9 bases from V and 5 from J, leaving 23 bases between them. Looked up from germline, CDR1 is SGHAT and CDR2 is FQNNGV. The CDR3 extends over 15 amino acids. CDR3 loop: CASSQGGRGIDEQYF. For the CDR3, the DNA is TGTGCCAGTAGCCAAGGAGGGCGAGGCATCGACGAGCAGTACTTC.

This clonotype was detected ten times or more. This chain uses TRBV6-6 with TRBJ1-4, with D hard to call. Germline V gene data show CDR1 as MNHNY and CDR2 as SVGAGI (reference sequence). V was cut by 6 bases and J by 8 bases, with 16 bases left in between. The CDR3 is made up of 14 amino acids. The CDR3 nucleotides are TGTGCCAGCAGGCCCGACGCCCGAACCGAAAAACTGTTTTTT. Protein product: CASRPDARTEKLFF.

This clonotype has just one count. The chain links TRBV19 to TRBJ1-2, with D tentatively TRBD1 (5 bases). The V end lost 9 bases, the J end lost 2 bases, and 16 bases lay between the germline ends. From germline, CDR1 is LNHDA and CDR2 SQIVND (reference sequence). The CDR3 consists of 14 residues. This CDR3 reads CASNDSLLNYGYTF. The CDR3, as DNA: TGTGCCAGCAACGACAGTCTTTTAAACTATGGCTACACCTTC.

This clonotype has a count of ten or more. The chain is built from TRBV10-3 and TRBJ2-7, with D perhaps assigned TRBD1 or TRBD2 (5 bases each). V lost 8 bases to trimming and J lost 3 bases, with 14 bases between them. Germline lookup yields CDR1 ENHRY and CDR2 SYGVKD. The CDR3 length is 13 residues. The CDR3 here is CAIGPGTDYEQYF. As DNA, the CDR3 is TGTGCCATCGGCCCCGGGACGGACTACGAGCAGTACTTC.

Details on this clonotype: The junction departs from germline at one end; a sequencing error may be responsible. The genes are TRBV7-9 and TRBJ2-6, with 7 bases matching TRBD2. CDR1 and CDR2 (germline): SEHNR, FQNEAQ (reference sequence). The CDR3 covers 14 residues. CDR3 sequence reads: CASSLASGRDGEAF. As DNA, the CDR3 is TGTGCCAGCAGCTTAGCATCAGGGAGGGACGGTGAAGCTTTC.

The rearrangement uses TRBV9 and TRBJ2-7, with 9 bases matching TRBD1. The V segment lost 3 bases and the J segment 5 bases; nucleotides outside the gene matches: 6. This CDR3 region has 14 residues. Germline assignment: CDR1 SGDLS and CDR2 YYNGEE. The chain's CDR3 is CASSAQGAKDEQYF. The CDR3 bases are TGTGCCAGCAGCGCACAGGGGGCGAAAGACGAGCAGTACTTC.

This clonotype appeared many times. CDR3 protein: CASSVTAGQQETQYF. The CDR3 DNA is TGTGCCAGCAGCGTCACAGCGGGGCAACAAGAGACCCAGTACTTC. This chain connects TRBV9 to TRBJ2-5, with 7 bases matching TRBD2. CDR1 is SGDLS and CDR2 is YYNGEE in the germline V gene. This CDR3 region has 15 residues. With V trimmed by 2 bases and J by 2 bases, 6 bases remained unmatched.

J is TRBJ2-2 and V is TRBV19; 14 bases fit TRBD2. V lost 7 bases and J lost 6; bases outside the gene matches: 10. From germline, CDR1 is LNHDA and CDR2 SQIVND (reference sequence). CDR3 length: 17 residues. Here the CDR3 reads CASINLGLAGGAGELFF. CDR3 nucleotide sequence: TGTGCCAGTATTAACCTAGGACTAGCGGGAGGAGCCGGGGAGCTGTTTTTT.

This clonotype was counted at least ten times. The rearrangement joins TRBV20-1 to TRBJ1-2; no definite D call. The CDR3 spans 13 residues. Trimming left V 3 bases short and J 0 bases short, with 8 bases between. The germline CDR1 and CDR2 sequences are DFQATT and SNEGSKA (reference sequence). CDR3 in amino acids: CSASSGANYGYTF. For the CDR3, the DNA is TGCAGTGCTAGTTCGGGAGCTAACTATGGCTACACCTTC.

The rearrangement links TRBV7-4 to TRBJ1-5; perhaps TRBD1 as D (5 bases). Trimming removed 5 bases at V and 3 bases at J, with 20 bases between. Germline loops: CDR1 SGHVT, CDR2 SQSDAQ. The CDR3 totals 17 residues. The CDR3 spells CASSELGHGGVNQPQHF. In DNA form, the CDR3 reads TGTGCCAGCAGCGAGCTGGGCCACGGGGGGGTCAATCAGCCCCAGCATTTT.

The V call is TRBV7-8, the J call TRBJ2-5, with TRBD1 matching over 8 bases. This CDR3 spans 13 amino acids. Germline CDR1 is SGHVS and CDR2 is FQNEAQ. Germline trimming cut 7 bases from V and 11 bases from J; bases unmatched to any gene: 12. The CDR3, as DNA: TGTGCCAGCACCGACCAGGGGGCAGATACGCAGTACTTC. As protein: CASTDQGADTQYF.

This clonotype occurred many times. The chain is built from TRBV7-9 and TRBJ2-7; 7 bases agree with TRBD2. With V trimmed by 0 bases and J by 4 bases, 9 bases remained unmatched. The CDR3 spans 16 residues. Germline loops: CDR1 SEHNR, CDR2 FQNEAQ (reference sequence). CDR3 in amino acids: CASSLASGGRGYEQYF. CDR3 DNA: TGTGCCAGCAGCTTAGCGAGTGGCGGGAGAGGGTACGAGCAGTACTTC.

This clonotype has ten or more counts. The chain uses TRBV10-3 and TRBJ2-7; 8 bases are shared with TRBD1. The germline V gene encodes CDR1 ENHRY and CDR2 SYGVKD. This CDR3 comprises 14 residues. The V segment lost 6 bases and the J segment 4 bases; nucleotides outside the gene matches: 8. CDR3 in amino acids: CAIRIAGTGYEQYF. In DNA, the CDR3 is TGTGCCATCAGGATCGCCGGGACAGGATACGAGCAGTACTTC.

A few counts support this clonotype. The chain has TRBV20-1 and TRBJ1-1; tentative D call: TRBD1 (6 bases). The germline CDR1 and CDR2 sequences are DFQATT and SNEGSKA (reference sequence). The V and J ends lost 5 bases and 3 bases respectively, with 16 bases between them. The CDR3 length is 14 residues. DNA of the CDR3: TGCAGTGCTCTGCACAGGGAGGGGTACACTGAAGCTTTCTTT. Translated: CSALHREGYTEAFF.

This clonotype was counted ten times or more. This chain uses TRBV29-1 with TRBJ2-6; 11 bases agree with TRBD1. V was pared by 3 bases and J by 3 bases, with 7 bases of the junction left unmatched. The CDR3 consists of 17 residues. The germline V gene has CDR1 SQVTM and CDR2 ANQGSEA. The CDR3 nucleotides are TGCAGCGTTGACCCTGGGACAGGGGGTGATGGGGCCAACGTCCTGACTTTC. It encodes CSVDPGTGGDGANVLTF.

The J gene is TRBJ2-7, the V gene TRBV20-1, with 7 nucleotides matching TRBD1. The CDR3 sequence is 16 residues long. J gave up 2 bases and V 0 bases, and 10 bases lay outside the gene matches. CDR1 and CDR2 (germline): DFQATT, SNEGSKA (reference sequence). The CDR3 loop is CSARDFETGRAYEQYF. CDR3 sequence (DNA): TGCAGTGCTAGAGATTTCGAGACAGGGAGAGCCTACGAGCAGTACTTC.

This clonotype was detected only a few times. CDR3 nucleotides: TGTGCCAGCAGTTACGGGGCTAAGGATACGCAGTATTTT. It yields the protein CASSYGAKDTQYF. The chain couples TRBV6-5 to TRBJ2-3, with TRBD1 as a possible D gene (5 bases). Germline V gene sequence: CDR1 MNHEY, CDR2 SVGAGI. The CDR3 contains 13 residues. V was clipped by 2 bases and J by 6 bases, with 9 bases between them.

The V and J genes are TRBV5-1 and TRBJ2-2, with 10 bases that match TRBD2. CDR3 length equals 17 residues. The trim removed 0 bases at V and 0 bases at J, leaving 2 bases unmatched. The germline V gene has CDR1 SGHRS and CDR2 YFSETQ. This CDR3 reads CASSLGLAGPNTGELFF. Written as DNA, the CDR3 is TGCGCCAGCAGCTTGGGACTAGCGGGCCCGAACACCGGGGAGCTGTTTTTT.

J is TRBJ2-5 and V is TRBV7-2; TRBD1 agrees at 7 bases. V shed 5 bases, J shed 4 bases, and the junction held 13 bases outside the gene matches. The germline gives CDR1 SGHTA, CDR2 FQGNSA. The length of the CDR3 is 16 residues. CDR3 residues: CASSRPRGWTRETQYF. CDR3 DNA sequence: TGTGCCAGCAGCCGACCCAGGGGGTGGACGAGAGAGACCCAGTACTTC.

The DNA for the CDR3 is TGTGCCAGCAGTTTACAAATTAGCGGGAACACCGGGGAGCTGTTTTTT. Translation gives CASSLQISGNTGELFF. The chain carries TRBV12-3 or TRBV12-4 and TRBJ2-2; D perhaps matches TRBD2 (6 bases). CDR3 length equals 16 residues. V dropped 2 bases and J dropped 1 base, with 11 bases sitting between them.

The CDR3 nucleotides read TGTGCCAGCAGCCAAGCCTTCCCGCTCTTGTCAGGACCCGATCAGCCCCAGCATTTT. Protein product: CASSQAFPLLSGPDQPQHF. This chain links TRBV4-2 with TRBJ1-5; D call uncertain. V lost 1 base to trimming and J lost 5 bases, with 24 bases between them. The V gene's germline CDR1 is LGHNA and CDR2 YNFKEQ. CDR3 length: 19 residues.